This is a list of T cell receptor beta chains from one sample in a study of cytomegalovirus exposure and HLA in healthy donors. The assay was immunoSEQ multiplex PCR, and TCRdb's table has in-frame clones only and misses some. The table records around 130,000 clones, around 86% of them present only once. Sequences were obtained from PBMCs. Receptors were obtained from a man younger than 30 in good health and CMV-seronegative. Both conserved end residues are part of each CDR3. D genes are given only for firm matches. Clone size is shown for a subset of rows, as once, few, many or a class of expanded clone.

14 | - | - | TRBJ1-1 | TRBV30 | TGTGCCTGGAGTGTACTAATGGTGAACACTGAAGCTTTCTTT | CAWSVLMVNTEAFF
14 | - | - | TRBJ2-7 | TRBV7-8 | TGTGCCAGCAGCACCCGAACAGGGTTAAGCGAGCAGTACTTC | CASSTRTGLSEQYF
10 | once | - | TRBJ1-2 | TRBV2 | TGTGCCAGCAGTGTAGATGGCTACACCTTC | CASSVDGYTF
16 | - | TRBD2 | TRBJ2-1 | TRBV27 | TGTGCCAGCAGTTTATTGGCTAGCGGGGGGCCGGGTGAGCAGTTCTTC | CASSLLASGGPGEQFF
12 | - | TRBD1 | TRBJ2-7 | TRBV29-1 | TGCAGCGTTGGGGGACAGCCCTACGAGCAGTACTTC | CSVGGQPYEQYF
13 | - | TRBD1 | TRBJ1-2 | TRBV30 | TGTGCCTCTCCGGGACAGGGGGCATATGGCTACACCTTC | CASPGQGAYGYTF
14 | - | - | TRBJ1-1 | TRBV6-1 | TGTGCCAGCAGACCCCCCGGACAGAACACTGAAGCTTTCTTT | CASRPPGQNTEAFF
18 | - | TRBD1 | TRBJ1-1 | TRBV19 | TGTGCCAGTAGTATAGACCTAATAAGGAGGACAGGAAAAACTGAAGCTTTCTTT | CASSIDLIRRTGKTEAFF
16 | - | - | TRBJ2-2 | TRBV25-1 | TGTGCCAGCAGTGAGTATAAGACAGCTCACACCGGGGAGCTGTTTTTT | CASSEYKTAHTGELFF
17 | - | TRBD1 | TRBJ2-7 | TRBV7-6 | TGTGCCAGCAGCCCCGTGACAGGGGGCATCGGGACCTACGAGCAGTACTTC | CASSPVTGGIGTYEQYF
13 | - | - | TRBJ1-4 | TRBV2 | TGTGCCAGTAAAAGGGGGTCGAATGAAAAACTGTTTTTT | CASKRGSNEKLFF
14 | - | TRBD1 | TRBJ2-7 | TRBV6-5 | TGTGCCAGCAGTCACGACAGGGGAAGCTACGAGCAGTACTTC | CASSHDRGSYEQYF
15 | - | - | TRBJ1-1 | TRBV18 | TGTGCCAGCTCACCACTCTCCGGGATTGACACTGAAGCTTTCTTT | CASSPLSGIDTEAFF
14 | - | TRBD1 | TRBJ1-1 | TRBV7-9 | TGTGCCAGCAGCGAACAGGGGGCTAACACTGAAGCTTTCTTT | CASSEQGANTEAFF
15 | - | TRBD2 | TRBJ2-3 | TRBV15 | TGTGCCACCGCACTATGGGGGGGAAGCACAGATACGCAGTATTTT | CATALWGGSTDTQYF
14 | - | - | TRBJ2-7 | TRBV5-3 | TGTGCCAGAAGCTTGGCGGACAGACCCCACGAGCAGTACTTC | CARSLADRPHEQYF
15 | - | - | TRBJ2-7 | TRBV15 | TGTGCCACCAGCAGAGCTGTGGGCAGGGACTACGAGCAGTACTTC | CATSRAVGRDYEQYF
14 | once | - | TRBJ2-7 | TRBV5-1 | TGCGCCAGCAGCTTGGCAGGGGTCTCCTACGAGCAGTACTTC | CASSLAGVSYEQYF
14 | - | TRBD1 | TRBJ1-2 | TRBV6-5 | TGTGCCAGCAGCCAACAGACAGGGATCTATGGCTACACCTTC | CASSQQTGIYGYTF
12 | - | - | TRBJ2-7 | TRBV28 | TGTGCCAGCAGTCTTGCGGACTACGAGCAGTACTTC | CASSLADYEQYF
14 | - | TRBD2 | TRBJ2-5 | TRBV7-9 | TGTGCCAGCAGCCCTACGACTAGCACAGAGACCCAGTACTTC | CASSPTTSTETQYF
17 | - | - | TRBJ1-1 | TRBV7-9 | TGTGCCAGCAGCTTAGGGAGGCGGACCATACCCAACACTGAAGCTTTCTTT | CASSLGRRTIPNTEAFF
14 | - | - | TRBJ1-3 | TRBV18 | TGTGCCAGCTCAGAGGGGGTCTCTGGAAACACCATATATTTT | CASSEGVSGNTIYF
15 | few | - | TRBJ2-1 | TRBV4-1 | TGCGCCAGCAGCCCGTGGGGGGGCCCGGGGAATGAGCAGTTCTTC | CASSPWGGPGNEQFF
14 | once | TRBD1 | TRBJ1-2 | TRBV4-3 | TGCGCCAGCAGCCAAGATAGGACAGGGCTAGGCTACACCTTC | CASSQDRTGLGYTF
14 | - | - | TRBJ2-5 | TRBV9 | TGTGCCAGCAACATTAGGGGCCAGCAAGAGACCCAGTACTTC | CASNIRGQQETQYF
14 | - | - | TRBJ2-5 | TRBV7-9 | TGTGCCAGCAGCTTAAAACTAAACCAAGAGACCCAGTACTTC | CASSLKLNQETQYF
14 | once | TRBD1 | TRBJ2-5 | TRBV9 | TGTGCCAGCAGCCCTCGGGACAGCCAAGAGACCCAGTACTTC | CASSPRDSQETQYF
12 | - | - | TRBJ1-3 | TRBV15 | TGTGCCACCAGCACTCCCGGAAACACCATATATTTT | CATSTPGNTIYF
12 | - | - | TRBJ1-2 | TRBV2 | TGTGCCAGCAGATCCGACAGTTATGGCTACACCTTC | CASRSDSYGYTF
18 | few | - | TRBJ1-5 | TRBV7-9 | TGTGCCAGCAGCTTATGGTCCCAACCCAGGGTAGGCAATCAGCCCCAGCATTTT | CASSLWSQPRVGNQPQHF
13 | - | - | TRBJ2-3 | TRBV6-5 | TGTGCCAGCAGTTACGGAGGGACCGATACGCAGTATTTT | CASSYGGTDTQYF
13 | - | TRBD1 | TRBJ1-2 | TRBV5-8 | TGTGCCAGCAGAGAAGACAGGGACTATGGCTACACCTTC | CASREDRDYGYTF
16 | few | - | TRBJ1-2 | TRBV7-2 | TGTGCCAGCAGCCTGGTGGGGGGGCGCATGTTCTATGGCTACACCTTC | CASSLVGGRMFYGYTF
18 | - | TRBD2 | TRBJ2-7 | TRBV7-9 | TGTGCCAGCAGGTCGGGACTAGCGGCCGGGTACCGCTCCTACGAGCAGTACTTC | CASRSGLAAGYRSYEQYF
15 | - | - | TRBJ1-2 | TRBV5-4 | TGTGCCAGCAGCTTGGTACAGAAGACTAACTATGGCTACACCTTC | CASSLVQKTNYGYTF
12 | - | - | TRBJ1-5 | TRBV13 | TGTGCCAGCAGCTACAGGAATCAGCCCCAGCATTTT | CASSYRNQPQHF
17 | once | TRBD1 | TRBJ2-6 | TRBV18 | TGTGCCAGCTCACCGGGACAGGGCAAGTCTGGGGCCAACGTCCTGACTTTC | CASSPGQGKSGANVLTF
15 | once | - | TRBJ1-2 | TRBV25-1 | TGTGCCAGCAGTGAATTTAAGGGGGATCACTATGGCTACACCTTC | CASSEFKGDHYGYTF
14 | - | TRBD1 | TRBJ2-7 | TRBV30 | TGTGCCTGGAGGGGACAGGGGAGCTCCTACGAGCAGTACTTC | CAWRGQGSSYEQYF
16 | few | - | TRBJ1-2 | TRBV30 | TGTGCCTGGAGTCCGATGTTGGGACAACGCAACTATGGCTACACCTTC | CAWSPMLGQRNYGYTF
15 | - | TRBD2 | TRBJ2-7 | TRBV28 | TGTGCCAGCAGTTTCTTACTAGCGGCCTCCTACGAGCAGTACTTC | CASSFLLAASYEQYF
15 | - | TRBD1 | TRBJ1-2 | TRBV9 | TGTGCCAGCAGCGTAAAGGACAGGGCGCTTGACGGCTACACCTTC | CASSVKDRALDGYTF
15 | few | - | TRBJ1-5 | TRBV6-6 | TGTGCCAGCAGCTTCCCGGGAGATAGCAATCAGCCCCAGCATTTT | CASSFPGDSNQPQHF
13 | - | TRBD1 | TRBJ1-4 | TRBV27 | TGTGCCACCGGACAGGTCCGGAATGAAAAACTGTTTTTT | CATGQVRNEKLFF
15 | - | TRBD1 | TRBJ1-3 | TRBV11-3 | TGTGCCAGCAGCGCTAGGGGACAGGCTGGAAACACCATATATTTT | CASSARGQAGNTIYF
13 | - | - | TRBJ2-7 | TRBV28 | TGTGCCAGCAGGGGGCCCCCGGCGATCGAGCAGTACTTC | CASRGPPAIEQYF
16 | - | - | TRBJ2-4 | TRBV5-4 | TGTGCCAGCAGCTACTGGTCCTCTATAGCCAAAAACATTCAGTACTTC | CASSYWSSIAKNIQYF
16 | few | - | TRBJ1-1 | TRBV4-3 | TGCGCCAGCAGCCGACGACTATGGGAGGGAGACACTGAAGCTTTCTTT | CASSRRLWEGDTEAFF
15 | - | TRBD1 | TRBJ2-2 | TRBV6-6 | TGTGCCAGCAGTCGGACAGGGGGAAACACCGGGGAGCTGTTTTTT | CASSRTGGNTGELFF
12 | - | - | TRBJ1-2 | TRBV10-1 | TGCGCCAGCAGTGACGGGGGAGGAGGCTACACCTTC | CASSDGGGGYTF
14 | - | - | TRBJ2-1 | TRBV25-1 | TGTGCCAGCAGTGAGGAACTAGGGCCCAATGAGCAGTTCTTC | CASSEELGPNEQFF
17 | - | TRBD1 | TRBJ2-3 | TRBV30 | TGTGCCTGGAGTCCCCGCACCGGGACAGGGATGACAGATACGCAGTATTTT | CAWSPRTGTGMTDTQYF
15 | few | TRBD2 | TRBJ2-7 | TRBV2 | TGTGCCAGCAGTGTGAGCAGCGGGGGGATCGGGGAGCAGTACTTC | CASSVSSGGIGEQYF
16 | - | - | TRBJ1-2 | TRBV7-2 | TGTGCCAGCAGCTTATCGGGGGGCAGTGATCGCTATGGCTACACCTTC | CASSLSGGSDRYGYTF
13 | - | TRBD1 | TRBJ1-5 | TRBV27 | TGTGCCAGTCGAGGGACAGGGTTGCAGCCCCAGCATTTT | CASRGTGLQPQHF
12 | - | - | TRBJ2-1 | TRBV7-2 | TGTGCCAGCAGCCAGACCCGACAGGAGCAGTTCTTC | CASSQTRQEQFF
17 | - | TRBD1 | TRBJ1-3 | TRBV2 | TGTGCCAGCAGTCCGCCAGGGCTCCGGGACAGTGGAAACACCATATATTTT | CASSPPGLRDSGNTIYF